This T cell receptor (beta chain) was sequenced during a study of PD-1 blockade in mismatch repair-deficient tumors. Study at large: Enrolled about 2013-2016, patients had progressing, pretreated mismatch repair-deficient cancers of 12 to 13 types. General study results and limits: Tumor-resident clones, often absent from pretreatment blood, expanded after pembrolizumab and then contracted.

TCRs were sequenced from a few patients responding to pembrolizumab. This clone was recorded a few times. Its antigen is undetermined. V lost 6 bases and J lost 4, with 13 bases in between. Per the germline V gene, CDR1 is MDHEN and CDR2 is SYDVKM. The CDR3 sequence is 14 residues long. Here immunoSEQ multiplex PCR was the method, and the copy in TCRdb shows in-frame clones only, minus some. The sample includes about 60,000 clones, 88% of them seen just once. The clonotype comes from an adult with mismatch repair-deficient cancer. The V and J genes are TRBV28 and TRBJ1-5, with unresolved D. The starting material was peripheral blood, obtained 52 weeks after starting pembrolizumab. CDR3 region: CASSVDGENQPQHF. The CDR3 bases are TGTGCCAGCAGCGTCGATGGGGAGAATCAGCCCCAGCATTTT. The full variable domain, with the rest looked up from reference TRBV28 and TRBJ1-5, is DVKVTQSSRYLVKRTGEKVFLECVQDMDHENMFWYRQDPGLGLRLIYFSYDVKMKEKGDIPEGYSVSREKKERFSLILESASTNQTSMYLCASSVDGENQPQHFGDGTRLSIL.